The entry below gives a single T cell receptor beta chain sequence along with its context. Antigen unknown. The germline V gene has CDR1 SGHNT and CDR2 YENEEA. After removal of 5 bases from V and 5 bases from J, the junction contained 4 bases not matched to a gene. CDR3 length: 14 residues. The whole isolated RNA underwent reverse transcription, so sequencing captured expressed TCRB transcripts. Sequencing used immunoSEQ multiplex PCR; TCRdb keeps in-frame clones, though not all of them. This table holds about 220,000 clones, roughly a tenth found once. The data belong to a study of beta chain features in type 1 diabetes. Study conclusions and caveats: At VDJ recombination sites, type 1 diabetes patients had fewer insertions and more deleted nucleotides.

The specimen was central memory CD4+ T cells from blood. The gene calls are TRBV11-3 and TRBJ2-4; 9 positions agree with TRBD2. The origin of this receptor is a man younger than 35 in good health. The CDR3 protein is CASSVSGRENIQYF. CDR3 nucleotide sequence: TGTGCCAGCAGCGTTAGCGGGAGAGAAAACATTCAGTACTTC. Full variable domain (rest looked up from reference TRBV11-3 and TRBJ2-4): EAGVVQSPRYKIIEKKQPVAFWCNPISGHNTLYWYLQNLGQGPELLIRYENEEAVDDSQLPKDRFSAERLKGVDSTLKIQPAELGDSAVYLCASSVSGRENIQYFGAGTRLSVL.